These T cell receptor beta chains were read from a single sample in a study of blood T cell repertoires in COVID-19. Using immunoSEQ multiplex PCR, the repertoire was profiled, and TCRdb retains in-frame clones only, with some absent. The sample lists about 210,000 clones, 90% to 95% seen once, with approximately 1.2% in the top ten. The sequenced sample consisted of peripheral blood. All receptors come from a man aged 25 to 40 with acute or convalescent COVID-19. Both conserved end residues are part of each CDR3. The D gene is left open where the match is weak.

V gene	J gene	D gene	CDR3 protein	CDR3 DNA
TRBV19	TRBJ2-1	.	CASSISMNEQFF	TGTGCCAGTAGTATTAGTATGAATGAGCAGTTCTTC
TRBV27	TRBJ2-1	TRBD2	CASSVGTSGGWQQFF	TGTGCCAGCAGTGTAGGGACTAGCGGGGGGTGGCAGCAGTTCTTC
TRBV6-6	TRBJ2-7	TRBD1	CASRTGNSYEQYF	TGTGCCAGTAGGACAGGGAACTCCTACGAGCAGTACTTC
TRBV24-1	TRBJ2-7	.	CATSELGEQYF	TGTGCCACCAGTGAACTTGGCGAGCAGTACTTC
TRBV27	TRBJ2-5	TRBD1	CASSSYRGLQETQYF	TGTGCCAGCAGTTCGTACAGGGGATTACAAGAGACCCAGTACTTC
TRBV9	TRBJ2-5	TRBD2	CASSSTSGRETQYF	TGTGCCAGCAGCTCCACTAGCGGGAGGGAGACCCAGTACTTC
TRBV6-5	TRBJ1-2	.	CASSYSDSLYGYTF	TGTGCCAGCAGTTACTCGGACAGCCTCTATGGCTACACCTTC
TRBV10-3	TRBJ2-7	.	CAISVNLAYEQYF	TGTGCCATCAGCGTAAATCTAGCCTACGAGCAGTACTTC
TRBV30	TRBJ2-7	TRBD1	CAWSTGTGAVEQYF	TGTGCCTGGAGTACCGGGACAGGGGCGGTCGAGCAGTACTTC
TRBV2	TRBJ1-5	.	CASRGERQPQHF	TGTGCCAGCAGGGGAGAACGTCAGCCCCAGCATTTT
TRBV15	TRBJ1-6	.	CATSREENSPLHF	TGTGCCACCAGCAGAGAAGAGAATTCACCCCTCCACTTT
TRBV6-6	TRBJ1-1	TRBD1	CASSLGQGGTEAFF	TGTGCCAGCAGTCTGGGACAGGGAGGCACTGAAGCTTTCTTT
TRBV7-2	TRBJ2-4	.	CASSLVTSADIQYF	TGTGCCAGCAGCTTAGTAACCAGCGCGGACATTCAGTACTTC
TRBV2	TRBJ2-1	TRBD2	CASGRAALAGTLSYNEQFF	TGTGCCAGCGGCCGGGCGGCACTAGCGGGGACCCTCTCCTACAATGAGCAGTTCTTC
TRBV18	TRBJ2-2	TRBD2	CASSRLAENTGELFF	TGTGCCAGCTCACGCCTAGCGGAGAACACCGGGGAGCTGTTTTTT
TRBV6-5	TRBJ2-7	.	CASSYSLGGEQYF	TGTGCCAGCAGTTACAGTTTGGGGGGCGAGCAGTACTTC
TRBV27	TRBJ2-7	TRBD1	CASSSYRTGNRPYEQYF	TGTGCCAGCAGCTCGTACCGGACAGGGAATAGACCCTACGAGCAGTACTTC
TRBV20-1	TRBJ2-5	.	CSASFPGETQYF	TGCAGTGCTAGTTTCCCCGGGGAGACCCAGTACTTC
TRBV19	TRBJ2-7	TRBD1	CASSRDRAYEQYF	TGTGCCAGTTCCCGGGACAGGGCCTACGAGCAGTACTTC
TRBV7-2	TRBJ2-7	.	CASSQDLYSYEQYF	TGTGCCAGCAGCCAGGACTTGTATTCCTACGAGCAGTACTTC
TRBV6-5	TRBJ1-2	.	CASSYSGSRGYGYTF	TGTGCCAGCAGTTACTCAGGCAGCCGAGGTTATGGCTACACCTTC
TRBV19	TRBJ1-5	.	CASSTGLLRGGSNQPQHF	TGTGCCAGTAGTACGGGACTCCTACGAGGCGGAAGCAATCAGCCCCAGCATTTT
TRBV7-9	TRBJ1-2	TRBD1	CASSLMETGGYGYTF	TGTGCCAGCAGCTTAATGGAGACAGGGGGCTATGGCTACACCTTC
TRBV6-5	TRBJ2-3	.	CASLLARRDTQYF	TGTGCCAGCCTTCTAGCGAGACGAGATACGCAGTATTTT
TRBV5-3	TRBJ2-1	.	CARSYNRELTLSYNEQFF	TGTGCCAGAAGCTACAACAGGGAACTAACCCTCTCCTACAATGAGCAGTTCTTC
TRBV28	TRBJ1-5	.	CASSWAGREQPQHF	TGTGCCAGCAGTTGGGCGGGGCGCGAACAGCCCCAGCATTTT